This TCR beta chain was sequenced for a study of Graves' ophthalmopathy and Graves' hyperthyroidism. Study outcomes and limitations: Sensitivity reached 55% to 71% and specificity about 72% when the model predicted ophthalmopathy progression. Most thyroid clonotypes expanded beyond 0.001 frequency were also found in blood.

J gave up 2 bases and V 4 bases, and 4 bases lay outside the gene matches. This CDR3 has 15 residues. Per the germline V gene, CDR1 is SGHAT and CDR2 is FQNNGV. Beta-chain TCR CDR3 regions were amplified from RNA transcripts. Amplification began with first-round RT-PCR using HTBI primers, then second-round multiplex PCR was performed. TCRdb redid the calling of the multiplex PCR reads with MiXCR, one entry per CDR3 protein. The data show approximately 700,000 distinct CDR3 sequences, about 40% seen once. Of note for this clonotype: Its cognate antigen is unknown.

Ophthalmopathic donors had moderate-to-severe activity, CAS ≥3 and NOSPECS ≥4, with disease that had lasted under 3 months. PBMCs were density-gradient isolated from about 9.6 ml fresh blood. V is TRBV11-2 and J is TRBJ2-5, with 10 bases matching TRBD1. Sequencing was carried out using peripheral blood. This clonotype originated in an adult man with Graves' ophthalmopathy. The CDR3 region is CASSSGQGRQETQYF. In DNA form, the CDR3 reads TGTGCCAGCAGCTCGGGACAGGGGAGACAAGAGACCCAGTACTTC.